These 13 T cell receptor beta chains originate from one sample sequenced in a study of T cells in Graves' hyperthyroidism and ophthalmopathy. From RNA transcripts, TCR beta CDR3 regions were amplified. First-round RT-PCR targeting the TCR CDR3 was performed with the HTBI primer set. TCRdb independently ran MiXCR on the multiplex PCR reads; one entry per CDR3 protein. This sample has approximately 700,000 distinct CDR3 sequences; 45% occur once, and the top ten carry approximately 6.8%. The specimen sequenced was peripheral blood or thyroid tissue (not recorded which). The receptors stem from an adult man with Graves' disease, either hyperthyroidism or ophthalmopathy (not recorded which).

At least ten counts were recorded for this clonotype. The chain recombines TRBV29-1 with TRBJ1-1, with TRBD1 matching 8 bases. Unmatched junction bases numbered 7, after V lost 7 bases and J lost 0 bases. The CDR3 loop spans 14 amino acids. The germline gives CDR1 SQVTM, CDR2 ANQGSEA. This chain's CDR3 is CSAWAGGMNTEAFF. The CDR3 DNA is TGCAGCGCATGGGCAGGGGGCATGAACACTGAAGCTTTCTTT.

The CDR3, as DNA: TGTGCCAGCAGTTACGGGCAGGGCCGCTCCTACGAGCAGTACTTC. Encoded protein: CASSYGQGRSYEQYF. This rearrangement joins TRBV9 to TRBJ2-7; maybe TRBD1 (5 bases). The CDR3 covers 15 residues. Germline lookup yields CDR1 SGDLS and CDR2 YYNGEE. Trimming took off 5 bases at V and 0 bases at J, with 15 bases between the two ends.

The V and J genes are TRBV7-2 and TRBJ2-7; possibly TRBD1 for D (5 bases). The V end lost 7 bases, the J end lost 5 bases, and 12 bases lay between the germline ends. Germline CDR1 reads SGHTA; CDR2 reads FQGNSA. This CDR3 region has 12 residues. CDR3 DNA sequence: TGTGCCAGCAACCAGGGCTGGGACGAGCAGTACTTC. This translates into CASNQGWDEQYF. The full variable domain, rest sourced from reference TRBV7-2 and TRBJ2-7, is GAGVSQSPSNKVTEKGKDVELRCDPISGHTALYWYRQSLGQGLEFLIYFQGNSAPDKSGLPSDRFSAERTGGSVSTLTIQRTQQEDSAVYLCASNQGWDEQYFGPGTRLTVT.

V gene TRBV20-1 combines with J gene TRBJ2-7; D possibly corresponds to TRBD1 (6 bases). Germline assignment: CDR1 DFQATT and CDR2 SNEGSKA (reference sequence). The CDR3 loop spans 13 amino acids. The V end lost 5 bases, the J end lost 2 bases, and 13 bases lay between the germline ends. The CDR3 spells CSAEDSSTYEQYF. CDR3 coding DNA: TGCAGTGCTGAGGACAGTAGCACCTACGAGCAGTACTTC.

The genes are TRBV5-1 and TRBJ2-7; TRBD1 matches at 11 bases. The CDR3 spans 14 residues. Germline CDR1 SGHRS, CDR2 YFSETQ. The ends lost 4 bases at V and 4 bases at J; junction bases unmatched: 4. The CDR3 is CASSRGTGGYEQYF. CDR3 in DNA: TGCGCCAGCAGCCGGGGGACAGGGGGGTACGAGCAGTACTTC.

V is TRBV19 and J is TRBJ1-5; no firm D call. Germline V lookup: CDR1 LNHDA, CDR2 SQIVND (reference sequence). The germline V and J ends were trimmed by 1 base and 0 bases, with 13 bases remaining between them. The CDR3 loop spans 17 amino acids. The CDR3 here is CASSIGAGRYSNQPQHF. DNA for the CDR3: TGTGCCAGTAGTATAGGGGCCGGAAGATATAGCAATCAGCCCCAGCATTTT.

In its sample, this clonotype was seen a few times. The rearrangement uses TRBV20-1 and TRBJ1-1, with unresolved D. The V gene lost 1 base and the J gene lost 4 bases, with 22 bases spanning the gap. The germline V gene encodes CDR1 DFQATT and CDR2 SNEGSKA (reference sequence). The CDR3 length is 17 residues. CDR3 loop: CSARAQAGSPLGTEAFF. The CDR3 DNA sequence: TGCAGTGCTAGAGCCCAGGCCGGGTCGCCCCTGGGCACTGAAGCTTTCTTT.

Remarks on this clonotype: This sequence may be a read error, since a much larger clone differs from it by one base. The V and J genes are TRBV7-2 and TRBJ2-5, with a tentative D call TRBD2 (5 bases). Trimming removed 8 bases from V and 5 bases from J, with 15 bases in between. This CDR3 is built from 13 residues. The germline V gene has CDR1 SGHTA and CDR2 FQGNSA. The CDR3 nucleotides read TGTGCCAGCGGCTGGCGAGGGATTGAGACCCAGTACTTC. Residues: CASGWRGIETQYF.

J is TRBJ1-1 and V is TRBV2, with 10 bases aligning to TRBD1. This CDR3 comprises 13 residues. Germline loops: CDR1 SNHLY, CDR2 FYNNEI. The V segment lost 6 bases and the J segment 5 bases; nucleotides outside the gene matches: 3. The CDR3: CASRGTGVTEAFF. CDR3 nucleotides: TGTGCCAGCAGGGGGACAGGGGTAACTGAAGCTTTCTTT.

This clonotype was counted ten times or more. The chain recombines TRBV7-9 with TRBJ2-7, with D maybe TRBD1 (6 bases). V lost 5 bases and J lost 3, with 20 bases in between. Germline V CDR1 and CDR2: SEHNR, FQNEAQ (reference sequence). The CDR3 length is 16 residues. This CDR3 reads CASSHDQDSLFYEQYF. The DNA for the CDR3 is TGTGCCAGCAGCCACGACCAGGACAGCCTTTTCTACGAGCAGTACTTC.

CDR3 loop: CASSLGQSPYEQYF. The CDR3 coding sequence is TGTGCCAGCAGTTTAGGACAGAGCCCCTACGAGCAGTACTTC. The chain uses TRBV12-3 or TRBV12-4 and TRBJ2-7; a possible D gene is TRBD1 (5 bases). The CDR3 loop spans 14 amino acids. With 1 base removed from V and 2 bases from J, the gap between germline ends came to 9 bases.

This clonotype was counted between two and nine times. The chain joins TRBV20-1 to TRBJ2-3; no definite D call. Trimming removed 1 base from V and 11 bases from J, with 7 bases in between. The CDR3 loop spans 10 amino acids. Germline-derived CDR1 and CDR2 are DFQATT and SNEGSKA (reference sequence). CDR3 sequence reads: CSARGLGQYF. Here the CDR3 DNA reads TGCAGTGCTAGAGGGTTGGGGCAGTATTTT.

This clonotype has a count of ten or more. The CDR3 is CATSGVRPDFPGANVLTF. The CDR3 DNA reads TGTGCCACCAGTGGTGTCCGGCCCGACTTCCCTGGGGCCAACGTCCTGACTTTC. The chain links TRBV15 to TRBJ2-6; D is ambiguous. The CDR3 runs to 18 residues. CDR1 is LNHNV and CDR2 is YYDKDF in the germline V gene (reference sequence). V shed 6 bases and J shed 2 bases, with 20 bases lying between them. Full variable domain (remainder filled in from reference TRBV15 and TRBJ2-6): DAMVIQNPRYQVTQFGKPVTLSCSQTLNHNVMYWYQQKSSQAPKLLFHYYDKDFNNEADTPDNFQSRRPNTSFCFLDIRSPGLGDTAMYLCATSGVRPDFPGANVLTFGAGSRLTVL.